The clone carrying this T cell receptor beta chain was found many times. As yet, its antigen is unknown. The data stem from a study of identical twins. General study findings and limits: Some out-of-frame alpha sequences were shared by twins, and these showed excess low generation probability.

Germline V lookup: CDR1 LGHDT, CDR2 YNNKEL (reference sequence). This CDR3 has 13 amino acids. Deletions cut 5 bases from V and 10 bases from J, with 15 bases between. Via MiXCR, TCRdb re-called the 5' RACE reads, giving one row per CDR3 protein. The table has around 230,000 distinct CDR3 sequences, roughly 10% seen once. Input material: memory (CD45RO+) T cells sorted from blood. This chain uses TRBV3-1 with TRBJ2-4; D might be TRBD2 (6 bases). This sequence was found in a woman aged 18-35 years in good health. CDR3 in amino acids: CASSSRDFGIQYF. CDR3 bases: TGTGCCAGCAGCAGCCGGGACTTTGGAATTCAGTACTTC.